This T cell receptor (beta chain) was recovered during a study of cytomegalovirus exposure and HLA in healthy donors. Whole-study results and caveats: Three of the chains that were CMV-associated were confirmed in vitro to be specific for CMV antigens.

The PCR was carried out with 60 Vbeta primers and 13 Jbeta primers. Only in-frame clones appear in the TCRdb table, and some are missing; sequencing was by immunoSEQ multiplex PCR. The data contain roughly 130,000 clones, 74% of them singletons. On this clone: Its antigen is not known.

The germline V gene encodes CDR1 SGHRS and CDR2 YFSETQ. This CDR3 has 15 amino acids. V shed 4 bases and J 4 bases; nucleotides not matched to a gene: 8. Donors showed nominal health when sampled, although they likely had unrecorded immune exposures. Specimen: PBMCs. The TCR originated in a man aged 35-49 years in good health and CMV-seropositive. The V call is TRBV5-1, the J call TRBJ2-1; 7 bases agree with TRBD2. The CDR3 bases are TGCGCCAGCAGCCGAGCGGGGATCAATTACAATGAGCAGTTCTTC. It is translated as CASSRAGINYNEQFF. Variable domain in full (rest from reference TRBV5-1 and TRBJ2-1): KAGVTQTPRYLIKTRGQQVTLSCSPISGHRSVSWYQQTPGQGLQFLFEYFSETQRNKGNFPGRFSGRQFSNSRSEMNVSTLELGDSALYLCASSRAGINYNEQFFGPGTRLTVL.